These 29 T cell receptor beta chains came from one sample sequenced in a study of shared clonotypes between healthy human individuals. This table comes from immunoSEQ multiplex PCR, and its TCRdb copy is limited to in-frame clones, with some not included. The table has 1,500,000 or so clones, roughly 96% seen once. Sample: naive CD4+ T cells sorted from blood. Subset given: CD45RA+ positively selected. All receptors come from a man aged 25 to 45 in good health.

CDR3 sequence: CASSLAKDTDTQYF. Written as DNA, the CDR3 is TGTGCCAGCAGCTTGGCGAAAGACACAGATACGCAGTATTTT. This chain joins TRBV5-4 and TRBJ2-3; D gene unclear. The CDR3 extends over 14 amino acids. The germline V gene encodes CDR1 SGHNT and CDR2 YYREEE (reference sequence). Trimming shortened V by 0 bases and J by 2 bases, and 7 bases separated the two germline ends. Full variable domain (rest looked up from reference TRBV5-4 and TRBJ2-3): ETGVTQSPTHLIKTRGQQVTLRCSSQSGHNTVSWYQQALGQGPQFIFQYYREEENGRGNFPPRFSGLQFPNYSSELNVNALELDDSALYLCASSLAKDTDTQYFGPGTRLTVL.

The chain has TRBV9 and TRBJ2-7, with 9 bases matching TRBD2. CDR3 size: 15 residues. V lost 3 bases and J lost 5; bases outside the gene matches: 9. Germline V lookup: CDR1 SGDLS, CDR2 YYNGEE. CDR3 loop: CASSGRSSGRDEQYF. For the CDR3, the DNA is TGTGCCAGCAGCGGACGAAGTAGCGGGAGAGACGAGCAGTACTTC.

This chain connects TRBV18 to TRBJ2-1; no reliable D call. V was trimmed by 9 bases and J by 3 bases, leaving 21 bases between them. CDR1 KGHSH and CDR2 LQKENI come from the germline V gene. CDR3 length: 16 amino acids. The CDR3 is CASNLLGNGNYNEQFF. The CDR3 DNA reads as TGTGCCAGTAACCTCTTAGGGAACGGTAACTACAATGAGCAGTTCTTC.

The gene calls are TRBV15 and TRBJ1-4; no clear D gene. V lost 1 base and J lost 8, with 5 bases in between. CDR1 LNHNV and CDR2 YYDKDF come from the germline V gene (reference sequence). The CDR3 has 12 residues. The CDR3 DNA is TGTGCCACCAGCAGAGGGTCCGAAAAACTGTTTTTT. Residues: CATSRGSEKLFF.

The rearrangement links TRBV27 to TRBJ2-1; 10 nucleotides agree with TRBD1. CDR3 length: 15 residues. Germline V gives CDR1 MNHEY, CDR2 SMNVEV (reference sequence). Trimming cost V 3 bases and J 2 bases; bases outside gene matches: 1. CDR3 in DNA: TGTGCCAGCAGTTTGGGACAGGGGACCTACAATGAGCAGTTCTTC. Translated: CASSLGQGTYNEQFF.

The chain recombines TRBV5-5 with TRBJ2-4; possibly TRBD2 for D (5 bases). The V end was cut by 0 bases, the J end by 0 bases, with 7 bases between. Germline values: CDR1 SGHKS, CDR2 YYEKEE (reference sequence). CDR3 length equals 15 residues. The CDR3 DNA reads as TGTGCCAGCAGCTTGGCCGGGGTAGCCAAAAACATTCAGTACTTC. Translating gives CASSLAGVAKNIQYF.

V and J are TRBV5-1 and TRBJ2-2; 14 nucleotides align to TRBD2. Germline CDR1 is SGHRS and CDR2 is YFSETQ. This CDR3 is built from 17 residues. V shed 3 bases and J 7 bases; nucleotides not matched to a gene: 8. CDR3 sequence: CASSWGLAGARGGELFF. In DNA form, the CDR3 reads TGCGCCAGCAGCTGGGGACTAGCGGGAGCCCGGGGCGGGGAGCTGTTTTTT. The variable domain in full, completed from reference TRBV5-1 and TRBJ2-2, reads KAGVTQTPRYLIKTRGQQVTLSCSPISGHRSVSWYQQTPGQGLQFLFEYFSETQRNKGNFPGRFSGRQFSNSRSEMNVSTLELGDSALYLCASSWGLAGARGGELFFGEGSRLTVL.

The gene calls are TRBV28 and TRBJ2-5; D gene ambiguous. The CDR3 loop spans 18 amino acids. V was cut by 4 bases and J by 4 bases, with 25 bases left in between. Germline CDR1 and CDR2: MDHEN and SYDVKM. CDR3 region: CASSSRVTYTTKLETQYF. CDR3 DNA sequence: TGTGCCAGCAGTTCCCGTGTTACCTACACCACCAAGTTAGAGACCCAGTACTTC.

The rearrangement links TRBV6-5 to TRBJ2-7; a weak D match, TRBD2 (6 bases). Trimming shortened V by 8 bases and J by 2 bases, and 13 bases separated the two germline ends. This CDR3 spans 13 amino acids. Germline CDR1 reads MNHEY; CDR2 reads SVGAGI. CDR3 in amino acids: CASSETRAYEQYF. CDR3 nucleotide sequence: TGTGCCAGCTCCGAGACTAGGGCCTACGAGCAGTACTTC.

The rearrangement uses TRBV28 and TRBJ2-3; TRBD1 matches 7 bases. The CDR3 contains 16 residues. J was trimmed by 1 base and V by 6 bases; bases with no gene match: 10. Germline V gene lookup returns CDR1 MDHEN and CDR2 SYDVKM. The CDR3: CASSQQGSFGTDTQYF. The CDR3 DNA reads as TGTGCCAGCAGCCAACAGGGGTCCTTCGGCACAGATACGCAGTATTTT.

This rearrangement joins TRBV6-1 to TRBJ2-1; D gene ambiguous. V was cut by 0 bases and J by 2 bases, with 8 bases left in between. The CDR3 is 15 residues long. Germline lookup yields CDR1 MNHNS and CDR2 SASEGT. The CDR3 DNA sequence: TGTGCCAGCAGTGAAGCAGTGCTTGCCTACAATGAGCAGTTCTTC. Translated, it gives CASSEAVLAYNEQFF.

V and J are TRBV6-5 and TRBJ1-3; the match to TRBD1 covers 8 bases. Germline CDR1 and CDR2: MNHEY and SVGAGI. Trimming cost V 5 bases and J 4 bases; bases outside gene matches: 7. The CDR3 covers 15 residues. The CDR3, as DNA: TGTGCCAGCAGTCGGACAGGGCTGCTGGGAAACACCATATATTTT. Encoded protein: CASSRTGLLGNTIYF.

This CDR3 is CASSYNRGLVLSGYTF. Written as DNA, the CDR3 is TGTGCCAGCAGTTACAACAGGGGGCTAGTCCTTAGCGGCTACACCTTC. The chain couples TRBV6-9 to TRBJ1-2, with 9 bases identical to TRBD1. Per the germline V gene, CDR1 is MNHGY and CDR2 is SVAAGI. This CDR3 has 16 amino acids. V shed 3 bases and J 8 bases; nucleotides not matched to a gene: 13.

A single count supports this clone. The genes are TRBV9 and TRBJ2-1, with 8 bases identical to TRBD1. This CDR3 is 16 amino acids long. V shed 4 bases, J shed 6 bases, and the junction held 12 bases outside the gene matches. Per the germline V gene, CDR1 is SGDLS and CDR2 is YYNGEE. CDR3 amino acids: CASSSHSGQGSNEQFF. The CDR3 region has the DNA TGTGCCAGCAGCTCCCACTCAGGACAGGGATCCAATGAGCAGTTCTTC. The full variable domain, in which reference TRBV9 and TRBJ2-1 provide the parts outside the CDR3, is DSGVTQTPKHLITATGQRVTLRCSPRSGDLSVYWYQQSLDQGLQFLIQYYNGEERAKGNILERFSAQQFPDLHSELNLSSLELGDSALYFCASSSHSGQGSNEQFFGPGTRLTVL.

The gene calls are TRBV9 and TRBJ2-7; 13 nucleotides agree with TRBD2. Trimming cost V 4 bases and J 1 base; bases outside gene matches: 8. The CDR3 has 17 residues. CDR1 SGDLS and CDR2 YYNGEE come from the germline V gene. Written as DNA, the CDR3 is TGTGCCAGCAGCCCGGGACTAGCGGGAATCAGGTCCTACGAGCAGTACTTC. Translation: CASSPGLAGIRSYEQYF.

V is TRBV20-1 and J is TRBJ1-5; D not certain. Between the trimmed V and J ends, which lost 7 bases and 5 bases, there was a span of 9 bases. The CDR3 length is 11 residues. Germline-derived CDR1 and CDR2 are DFQATT and SNEGSKA (reference sequence). This CDR3 is CSVIDDQPQHF. The CDR3 DNA is TGCAGTGTTATAGATGATCAGCCCCAGCATTTT.

This chain uses TRBV6-1 with TRBJ2-7; D is uncertain. Germline V CDR1 and CDR2: MNHNS, SASEGT. The length of the CDR3 is 12 residues. Deletions cut 0 bases from V and 6 bases from J, with 6 bases between. The CDR3 nucleotides are TGTGCCAGCAGTGAAGCTGCCGCCGAGCAGTACTTC. This translates into CASSEAAAEQYF.

The J gene is TRBJ2-7, the V gene TRBV6-6; D unresolved. The CDR3 consists of 14 residues. Trimming pared 4 bases from V and 3 bases from J, leaving 13 bases between. Looked up from germline, CDR1 is MNHNY and CDR2 is SVGAGI (reference sequence). In nucleotides, the CDR3 is TGTGCCAGCAGTTCGGCCGTGGAGTACTACGAGCAGTACTTC. Residues: CASSSAVEYYEQYF.

This chain links TRBV19 with TRBJ2-2, with D perhaps TRBD1 (6 bases). The CDR3 covers 17 residues. V was clipped by 7 bases and J by 0 bases, with 18 bases between them. Germline CDR1 is LNHDA and CDR2 is SQIVND (reference sequence). This CDR3 reads CASNPSTGTPNTGELFF. The CDR3 DNA follows: TGTGCCAGTAACCCTTCAACCGGGACACCGAACACCGGGGAGCTGTTTTTT.

The rearrangement joins TRBV7-2 to TRBJ2-6; D is undetermined. The CDR3 runs 16 residues. Trimming left V 3 bases short and J 0 bases short, with 9 bases between. Germline values: CDR1 SGHTA, CDR2 FQGNSA. CDR3 in DNA: TGTGCCAGCAGCTTTTTCACCCACTCTGGGGCCAACGTCCTGACTTTC. It encodes CASSFFTHSGANVLTF.

This chain joins TRBV29-1 and TRBJ2-5; weak D call: TRBD1 (6 bases). Germline CDR1 is SQVTM and CDR2 is ANQGSEA. The CDR3 contains 12 residues. V was shortened by 6 bases and J by 5 bases, with 13 bases between the two germline ends. The CDR3 loop is CSVGTMEETQYF. In nucleotides, the CDR3 is TGCAGCGTCGGGACAATGGAGGAGACCCAGTACTTC.

The chain is built from TRBV5-1 and TRBJ2-1, with 14 bases aligning to TRBD2. V gave up 1 base and J gave up 0 bases; unmatched junction bases: 18. The CDR3 length is 23 residues. Germline V CDR1 and CDR2: SGHRS, YFSETQ. CDR3 DNA: TGCGCCAGCAGCTTGCGTGGGTGGACCGGGACTAGCGGGAGTGTGAGCTCCTACAATGAGCAGTTCTTC. This gives the protein CASSLRGWTGTSGSVSSYNEQFF.

Only one count was recorded for this clone. The J gene is TRBJ1-1, the V gene TRBV10-1; 8 bases are a match to TRBD1. The CDR3 runs to 16 residues. After removal of 1 base from V and 5 bases from J, the junction contained 9 bases not matched to a gene. CDR1 and CDR2 from the germline V gene are WNHNN and SYGVQD (reference sequence). This chain's CDR3 is CASSELNGQGGTEAFF. The CDR3 nucleotides are TGCGCCAGCAGTGAGTTAAATGGACAGGGAGGAACTGAAGCTTTCTTT.

The gene calls are TRBV5-1 and TRBJ1-1; D is undetermined. This CDR3 has 14 residues. Germline V gene lookup returns CDR1 SGHRS and CDR2 YFSETQ. Trimming pared 3 bases from V and 0 bases from J, leaving 9 bases between. CDR3 residues: CASSSNLVNTEAFF. Written as DNA, the CDR3 is TGCGCCAGCAGCTCTAATTTAGTGAACACTGAAGCTTTCTTT.

The chain combines TRBV19 with TRBJ1-2, with D possibly TRBD1 on 5 matching bases. This CDR3 spans 14 amino acids. Looked up from germline, CDR1 is LNHDA and CDR2 is SQIVND (reference sequence). V was shortened by 6 bases and J by 5 bases, with 16 bases between the two germline ends. CDR3 amino acids: CASRVSGTVYGYTF. The DNA of the CDR3 is TGTGCCAGTAGAGTATCCGGGACGGTATATGGCTACACCTTC.

The CDR3 bases are TGTGCCAGCTCACCACTTGGGACTAGCGGGATTACCGGGGAGCTGTTTTTT. Its translation: CASSPLGTSGITGELFF. The chain uses TRBV18 and TRBJ2-2; 13 positions agree with TRBD2. Germline V lookup: CDR1 KGHSH, CDR2 LQKENI. Trimming cost V 1 base and J 5 bases; bases outside gene matches: 4. The length of the CDR3 is 17 residues.

This chain uses TRBV6-1 with TRBJ2-1; 13 bases agree with TRBD2. The CDR3 extends over 18 amino acids. Per the germline V gene, CDR1 is MNHNS and CDR2 is SASEGT. Unmatched junction bases numbered 3, after V lost 1 base and J lost 0 bases. The CDR3 bases are TGTGCCAGCAGTGAAGATAGGACTAGCGGGAGCTCCTACAATGAGCAGTTCTTC. Protein sequence: CASSEDRTSGSSYNEQFF.

A single count supports this clone. The chain couples TRBV5-1 to TRBJ1-1; 7 nucleotides match TRBD1. Germline loops: CDR1 SGHRS, CDR2 YFSETQ. The junction had 6 bases not matched to a gene; V was cut back by 5 bases and J by 2 bases. This CDR3 has 14 residues. The CDR3 DNA reads as TGCGCCAGCAGGATTACAGGGGTTAACACTGAAGCTTTCTTT. Its protein product is CASRITGVNTEAFF. Complete variable domain (other parts from reference TRBV5-1 and TRBJ1-1): KAGVTQTPRYLIKTRGQQVTLSCSPISGHRSVSWYQQTPGQGLQFLFEYFSETQRNKGNFPGRFSGRQFSNSRSEMNVSTLELGDSALYLCASRITGVNTEAFFGQGTRLTVV.

The sample holds a few counts of this clone. This chain connects TRBV29-1 to TRBJ2-2; 7 nucleotides line up with TRBD1. This CDR3 comprises 11 residues. The V and J ends lost 6 bases and 6 bases, in that order; junction bases with no gene match: 1. The V gene's germline CDR1 is SQVTM and CDR2 ANQGSEA. The CDR3 DNA reads TGCAGCGTCGGGACAGCCGGGGAGCTGTTTTTT. Its translation is CSVGTAGELFF.